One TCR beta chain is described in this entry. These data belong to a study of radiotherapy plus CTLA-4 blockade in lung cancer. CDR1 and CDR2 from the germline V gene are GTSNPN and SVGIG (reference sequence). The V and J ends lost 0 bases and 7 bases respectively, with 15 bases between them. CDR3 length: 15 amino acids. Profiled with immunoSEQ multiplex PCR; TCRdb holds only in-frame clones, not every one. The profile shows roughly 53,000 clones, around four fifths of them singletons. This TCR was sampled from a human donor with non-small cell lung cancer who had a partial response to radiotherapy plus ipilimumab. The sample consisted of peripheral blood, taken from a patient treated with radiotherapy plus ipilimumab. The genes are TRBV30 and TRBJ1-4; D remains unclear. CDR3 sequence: CAWSVLPGSAEKLFF. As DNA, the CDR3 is TGTGCCTGGAGTGTACTCCCAGGCTCAGCTGAAAAACTGTTTTTT.